The rows below give T cell receptor beta chains drawn from one sample of a study of blood T cell repertoires in COVID-19. The table came from immunoSEQ multiplex PCR; TCRdb's copy has only in-frame clones and leaves some out. Of 140,000 or so clones in the sample, 76% are singletons; the top ten hold about 3.9%. The sequenced sample was peripheral blood. The receptors stem from a man aged 55-75 years with acute or convalescent COVID-19. Both conserved end residues are part of each CDR3. Fields, in order: J gene, clone size, V gene, D gene, CDR3 protein. D genes are given only for firm matches. A row's size may be missing; if present it is once, few, many or a size class.

TRBJ1-3,-,TRBV5-1,TRBD1,CASSVQGAGNTIYF
TRBJ1-5,few,TRBV7-8,TRBD1,CASSFGTGAGQPQHF
TRBJ1-2,-,TRBV19,-,CASSMSGRAGGYTF
TRBJ1-4,few,TRBV19,-,CASSGLATNEKLFF
TRBJ1-5,-,TRBV6-2/TRBV6-3,-,CASSRTSDYSNQPQHF
TRBJ2-3,-,TRBV5-8,-,CASSFLLATDTQYF
TRBJ1-4,-,TRBV19,-,CASSNGATNEKLFF
TRBJ1-1,-,TRBV5-5,-,CASSFLGRNTEAFF
TRBJ1-2,-,TRBV6-5,-,CASSPTQGANYGYTF
TRBJ1-4,once,TRBV28,TRBD1,CASTPRQQGAWEKLFF
TRBJ2-7,-,TRBV10-3,-,CAISVGVGDSYEQYF
TRBJ2-3,-,TRBV5-1,TRBD1,CASQTGVATDTQYF
TRBJ2-5,-,TRBV27,TRBD1,CASSSGGRQTQYF
TRBJ2-7,-,TRBV12-3/TRBV12-4,TRBD1,CASTDSGQGRQYF
TRBJ1-6,-,TRBV6-5,-,CASSWQGINSPLHF
TRBJ2-3,-,TRBV15,-,CATSRDRGHSTDTQYF
TRBJ2-1,-,TRBV28,-,CASSLGSQGYNEQFF